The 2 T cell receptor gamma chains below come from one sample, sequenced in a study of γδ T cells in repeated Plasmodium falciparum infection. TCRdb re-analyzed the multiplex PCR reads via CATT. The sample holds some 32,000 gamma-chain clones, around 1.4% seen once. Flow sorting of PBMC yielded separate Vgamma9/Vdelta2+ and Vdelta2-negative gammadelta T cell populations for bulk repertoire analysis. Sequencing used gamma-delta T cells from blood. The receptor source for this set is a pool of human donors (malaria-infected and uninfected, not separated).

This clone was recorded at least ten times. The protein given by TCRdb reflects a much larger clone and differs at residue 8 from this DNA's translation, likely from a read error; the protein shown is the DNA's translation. The CDR3: CALWEDNRGELGKKIKVF. CDR3 in DNA: TGTGCCTTGTGGGAGGACAATAGGGGGGAGTTGGGCAAAAAAATCAAGGTATTT. The rearrangement links TRGV9 to TRGJP. The CDR3 runs 18 residues. Trimming took 2 bases from V and 7 from J; bases not matched to a gene: 11. Germline lookup yields CDR1 GITISATS and CDR2 ISYDGTV (reference sequence).

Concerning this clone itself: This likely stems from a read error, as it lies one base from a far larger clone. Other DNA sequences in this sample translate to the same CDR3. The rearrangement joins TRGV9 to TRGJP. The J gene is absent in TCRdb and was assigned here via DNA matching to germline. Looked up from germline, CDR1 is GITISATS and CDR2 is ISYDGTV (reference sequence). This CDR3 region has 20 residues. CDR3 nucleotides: TGTGCCTTGTGGGAGGTCTGGTCTCTATTAGGAGAGCTGGGCAAAAAAATCAAGGTATTT. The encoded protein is CALWEVWSLLGELGKKIKVF.